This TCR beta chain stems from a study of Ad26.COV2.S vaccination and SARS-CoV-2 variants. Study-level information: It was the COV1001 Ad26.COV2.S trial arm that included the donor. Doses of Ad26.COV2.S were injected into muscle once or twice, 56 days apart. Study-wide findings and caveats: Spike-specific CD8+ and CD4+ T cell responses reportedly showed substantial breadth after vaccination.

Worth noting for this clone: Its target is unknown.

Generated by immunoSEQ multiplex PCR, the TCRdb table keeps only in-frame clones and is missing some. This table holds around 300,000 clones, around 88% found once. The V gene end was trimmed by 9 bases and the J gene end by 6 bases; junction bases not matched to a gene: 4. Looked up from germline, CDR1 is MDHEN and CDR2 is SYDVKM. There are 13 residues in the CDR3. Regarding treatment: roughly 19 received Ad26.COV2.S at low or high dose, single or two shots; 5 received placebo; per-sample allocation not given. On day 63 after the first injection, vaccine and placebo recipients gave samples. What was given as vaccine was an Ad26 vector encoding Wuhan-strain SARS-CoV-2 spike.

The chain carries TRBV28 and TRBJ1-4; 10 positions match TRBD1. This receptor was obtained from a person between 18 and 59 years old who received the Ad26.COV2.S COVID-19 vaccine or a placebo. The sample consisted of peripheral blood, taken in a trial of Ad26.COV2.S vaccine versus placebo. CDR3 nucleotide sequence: TGTGCCAGTCTCGGGACAGGGGATGAAAAACTGTTTTTT. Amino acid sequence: CASLGTGDEKLFF.